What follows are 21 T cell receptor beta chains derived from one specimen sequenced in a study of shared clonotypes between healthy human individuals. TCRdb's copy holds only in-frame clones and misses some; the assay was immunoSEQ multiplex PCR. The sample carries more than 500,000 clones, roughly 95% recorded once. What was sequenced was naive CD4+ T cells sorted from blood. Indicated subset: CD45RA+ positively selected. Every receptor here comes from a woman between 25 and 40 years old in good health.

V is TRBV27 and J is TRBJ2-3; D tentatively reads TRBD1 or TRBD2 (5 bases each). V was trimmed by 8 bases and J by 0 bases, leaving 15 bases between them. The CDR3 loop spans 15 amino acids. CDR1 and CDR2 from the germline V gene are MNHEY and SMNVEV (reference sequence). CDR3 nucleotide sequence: TGTGCCAGCTACCCTGGGGGAACTAGCACAGATACGCAGTATTTT. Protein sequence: CASYPGGTSTDTQYF.

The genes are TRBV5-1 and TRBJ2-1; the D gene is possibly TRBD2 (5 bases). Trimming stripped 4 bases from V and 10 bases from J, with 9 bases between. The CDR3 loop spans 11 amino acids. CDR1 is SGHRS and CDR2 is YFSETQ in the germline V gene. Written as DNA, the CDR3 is TGCGCCAGCAGCCGGACTCCAGAGCAGTTCTTC. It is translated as CASSRTPEQFF.

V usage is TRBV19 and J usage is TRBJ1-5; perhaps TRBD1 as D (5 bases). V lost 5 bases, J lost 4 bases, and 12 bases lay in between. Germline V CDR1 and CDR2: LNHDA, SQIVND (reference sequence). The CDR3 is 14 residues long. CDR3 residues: CASSVGLGNQPQHF. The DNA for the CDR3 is TGTGCCAGTAGTGTGGGACTAGGGAATCAGCCCCAGCATTTT.

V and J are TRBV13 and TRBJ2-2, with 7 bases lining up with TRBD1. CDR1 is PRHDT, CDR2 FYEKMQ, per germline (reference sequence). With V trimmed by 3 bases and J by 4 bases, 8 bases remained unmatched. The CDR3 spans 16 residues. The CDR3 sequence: CASSLTGYLGTGELFF. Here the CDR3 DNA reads TGTGCCAGCAGCTTGACAGGGTACCTGGGCACCGGGGAGCTGTTTTTT.

CDR3 protein: CASSAPGNWWDAQFF. The CDR3 coding sequence is TGCGCCAGCAGTGCGCCAGGGAATTGGTGGGATGCGCAGTTCTTC. The chain is built from TRBV10-1 and TRBJ2-1; the D gene is possibly TRBD1 (5 bases). This CDR3 has 15 amino acids. Germline V gene sequence: CDR1 WNHNN, CDR2 SYGVQD (reference sequence). Trimming took off 4 bases at V and 12 bases at J, with 22 bases between the two ends.

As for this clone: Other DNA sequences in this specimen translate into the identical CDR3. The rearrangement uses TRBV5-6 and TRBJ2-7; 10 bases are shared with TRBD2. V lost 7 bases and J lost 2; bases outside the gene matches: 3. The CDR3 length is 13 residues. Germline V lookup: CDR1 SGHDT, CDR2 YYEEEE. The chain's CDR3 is CASSSGRPYEQYF. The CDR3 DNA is TGTGCCAGCTCTAGCGGGAGACCCTACGAGCAGTACTTC.

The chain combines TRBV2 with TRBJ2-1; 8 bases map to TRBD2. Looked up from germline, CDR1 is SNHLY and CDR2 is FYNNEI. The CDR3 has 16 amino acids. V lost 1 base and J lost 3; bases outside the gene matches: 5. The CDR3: CASSEGVAGIYNEQFF. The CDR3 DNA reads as TGTGCCAGCAGTGAAGGTGTAGCGGGGATCTACAATGAGCAGTTCTTC.

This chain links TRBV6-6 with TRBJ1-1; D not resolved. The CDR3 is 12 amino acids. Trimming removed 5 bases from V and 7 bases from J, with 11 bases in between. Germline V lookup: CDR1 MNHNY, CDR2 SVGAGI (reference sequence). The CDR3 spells CASSDGRLEAFF. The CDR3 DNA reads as TGTGCCAGCAGTGACGGACGGCTTGAAGCTTTCTTT.

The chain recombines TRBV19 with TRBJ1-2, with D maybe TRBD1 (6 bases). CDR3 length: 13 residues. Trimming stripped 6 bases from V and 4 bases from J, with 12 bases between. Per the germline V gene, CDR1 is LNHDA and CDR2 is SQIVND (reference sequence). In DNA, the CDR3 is TGTGCCAGTAGGCCCAGGGGAAGCTATGGCTACACCTTC. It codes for CASRPRGSYGYTF.

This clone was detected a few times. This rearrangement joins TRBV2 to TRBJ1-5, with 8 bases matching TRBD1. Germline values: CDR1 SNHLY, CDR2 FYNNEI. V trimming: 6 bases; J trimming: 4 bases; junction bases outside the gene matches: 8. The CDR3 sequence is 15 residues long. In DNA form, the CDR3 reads TGTGCCAGCAGAAACAGGGGGGGCTTGAATCAGCCCCAGCATTTT. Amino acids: CASRNRGGLNQPQHF.

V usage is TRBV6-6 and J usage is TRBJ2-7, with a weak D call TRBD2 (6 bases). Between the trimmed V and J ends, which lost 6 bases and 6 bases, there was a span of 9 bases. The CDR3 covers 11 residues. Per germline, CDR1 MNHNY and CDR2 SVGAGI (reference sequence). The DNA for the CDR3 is TGTGCCAGCAGCCGGAGGGGCGAGCAGTACTTC. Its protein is CASSRRGEQYF.

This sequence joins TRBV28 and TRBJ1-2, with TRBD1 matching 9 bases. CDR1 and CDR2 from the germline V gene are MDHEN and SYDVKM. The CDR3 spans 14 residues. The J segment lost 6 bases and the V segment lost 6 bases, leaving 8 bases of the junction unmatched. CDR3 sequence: CASRQPGQGHGYTF. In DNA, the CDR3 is TGTGCCAGCAGACAACCGGGACAGGGCCATGGCTACACCTTC.

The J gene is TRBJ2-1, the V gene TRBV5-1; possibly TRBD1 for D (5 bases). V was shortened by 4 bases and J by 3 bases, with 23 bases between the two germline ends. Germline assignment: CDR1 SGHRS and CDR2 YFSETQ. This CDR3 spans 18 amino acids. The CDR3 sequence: CASSPSSGPQGDYNEQFF. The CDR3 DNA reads TGCGCCAGCAGCCCCTCGTCCGGGCCTCAAGGGGACTACAATGAGCAGTTCTTC.

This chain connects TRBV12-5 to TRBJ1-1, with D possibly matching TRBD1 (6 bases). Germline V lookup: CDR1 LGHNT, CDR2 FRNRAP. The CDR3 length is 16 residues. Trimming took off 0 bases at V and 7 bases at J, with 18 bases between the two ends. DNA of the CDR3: TGTGCTAGTGGTTTGGTGAAGGGGGAAAGGGTTGGTGAAGCTTTCTTT. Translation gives CASGLVKGERVGEAFF.

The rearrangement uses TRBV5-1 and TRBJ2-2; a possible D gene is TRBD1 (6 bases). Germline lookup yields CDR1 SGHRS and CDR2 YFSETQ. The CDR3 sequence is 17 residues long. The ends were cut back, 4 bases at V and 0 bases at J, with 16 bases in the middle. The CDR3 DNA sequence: TGCGCCAGCAGCCCCTTCCAGGGGAGCCCGAACACCGGGGAGCTGTTTTTT. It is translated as CASSPFQGSPNTGELFF.

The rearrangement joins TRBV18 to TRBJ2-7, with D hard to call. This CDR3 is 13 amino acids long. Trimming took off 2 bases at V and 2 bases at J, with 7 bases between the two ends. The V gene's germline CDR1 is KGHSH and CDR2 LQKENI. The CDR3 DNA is TGTGCCAGCTCACCAGCTCCGACCTACGAGCAGTACTTC. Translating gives CASSPAPTYEQYF.

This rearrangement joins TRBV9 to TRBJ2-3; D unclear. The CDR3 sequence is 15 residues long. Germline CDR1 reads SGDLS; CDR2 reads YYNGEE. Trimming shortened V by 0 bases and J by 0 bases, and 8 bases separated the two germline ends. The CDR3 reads CASSVDPTSTDTQYF. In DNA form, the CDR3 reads TGTGCCAGCAGCGTAGACCCGACAAGCACAGATACGCAGTATTTT.

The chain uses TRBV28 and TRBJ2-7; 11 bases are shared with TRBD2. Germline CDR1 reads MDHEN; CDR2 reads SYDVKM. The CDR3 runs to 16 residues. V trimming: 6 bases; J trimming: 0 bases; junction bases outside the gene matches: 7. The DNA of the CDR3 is TGTGCCAGCAGCCAATCGGGACTAGCGGACTCCTACGAGCAGTACTTC. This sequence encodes CASSQSGLADSYEQYF.

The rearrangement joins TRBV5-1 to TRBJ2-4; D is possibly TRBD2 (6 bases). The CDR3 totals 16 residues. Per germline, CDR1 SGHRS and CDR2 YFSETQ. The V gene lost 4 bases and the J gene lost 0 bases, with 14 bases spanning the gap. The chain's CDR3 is CASSHGGNLAKNIQYF. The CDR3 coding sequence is TGCGCCAGCAGCCATGGGGGGAATTTAGCCAAAAACATTCAGTACTTC.

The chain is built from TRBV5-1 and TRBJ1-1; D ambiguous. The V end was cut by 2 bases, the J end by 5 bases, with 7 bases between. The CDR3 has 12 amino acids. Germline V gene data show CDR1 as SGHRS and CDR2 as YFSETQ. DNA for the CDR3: TGCGCCAGCAGCTTTGTAGGTACTGAAGCTTTCTTT. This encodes CASSFVGTEAFF.

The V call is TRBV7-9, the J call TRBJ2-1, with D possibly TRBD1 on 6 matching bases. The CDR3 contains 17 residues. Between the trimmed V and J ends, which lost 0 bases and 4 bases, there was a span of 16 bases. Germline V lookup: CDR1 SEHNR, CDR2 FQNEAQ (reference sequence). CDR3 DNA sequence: TGTGCCAGCAGCTTAGCGGCGCACCGGGACATTTACAATGAGCAGTTCTTC. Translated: CASSLAAHRDIYNEQFF. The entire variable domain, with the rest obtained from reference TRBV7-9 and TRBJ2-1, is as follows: DTGVSQNPRHKITKRGQNVTFRCDPISEHNRLYWYRQTLGQGPEFLTYFQNEAQLEKSRLLSDRFSAERPKGSFSTLEIQRTEQGDSAMYLCASSLAAHRDIYNEQFFGPGTRLTVL.